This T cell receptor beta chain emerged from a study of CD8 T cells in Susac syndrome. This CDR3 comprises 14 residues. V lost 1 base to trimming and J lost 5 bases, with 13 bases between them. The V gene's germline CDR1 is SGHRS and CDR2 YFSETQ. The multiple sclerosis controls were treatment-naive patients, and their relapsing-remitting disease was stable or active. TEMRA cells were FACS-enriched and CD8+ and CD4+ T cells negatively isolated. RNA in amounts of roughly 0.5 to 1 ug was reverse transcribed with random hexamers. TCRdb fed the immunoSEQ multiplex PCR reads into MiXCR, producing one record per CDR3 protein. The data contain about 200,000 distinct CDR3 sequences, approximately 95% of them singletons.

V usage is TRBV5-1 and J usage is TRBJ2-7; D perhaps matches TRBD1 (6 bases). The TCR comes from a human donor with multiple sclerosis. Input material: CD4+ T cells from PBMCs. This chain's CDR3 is CASSLSQGSHEQYF. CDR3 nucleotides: TGCGCCAGCAGCTTGTCTCAGGGGTCCCACGAGCAGTACTTC.